This T cell receptor (beta chain) was recovered during a study of cytomegalovirus exposure and HLA in healthy donors. Overall study findings and caveats: The majority of TCR sequences were rare, yet some public TCRs appeared in many donors. The sole available immune exposure information was CMV serostatus.

PCR employed 60 Vbeta and 13 Jbeta primers. Clones were sequenced by immunoSEQ multiplex PCR, and TCRdb holds only the in-frame ones, with some missing. The sample has 100,000 to 150,000 clones; 65% to 85% are singletons. The ends were cut back, 3 bases at V and 8 bases at J, with 13 bases in the middle. Germline V gene lookup returns CDR1 SNHLY and CDR2 FYNNEI. The CDR3 runs 13 residues. As to this clone: The antigen is not known.

This receptor was obtained from a boy aged 5-17 years in good health and CMV-seronegative. Sequenced: PBMCs. The V gene is TRBV2, the J gene TRBJ1-2; a possible D gene is TRBD1 (5 bases). The CDR3 spells CASSEGKRGGYTF. Written as DNA, the CDR3 is TGTGCCAGCAGTGAGGGGAAAAGGGGCGGCTACACCTTC.